This TCR beta chain emerged from a study of OX40 agonist ivuxolimab in advanced cancers. About the full investigation: Ivuxolimab, which targeted the costimulatory receptor OX40 (CD134), was an agonistic, fully human IgG2 monoclonal antibody. Patients were allowed to have had prior anti-PD-1, anti-PD-L1 or anti-CTLA-4 therapy, and 40% to 45% of the dose-escalation patients had previously received checkpoint inhibitors. Partial responses occurred in three dose-escalation patients, of whom one had hepatocellular carcinoma and two had cutaneous melanoma. A male proportion of under 85% and a mean age of 60 years, ranging from about 23 to 90, were recorded for the dose-escalation cohort. Among the approximately 54 dose-escalation patients, roughly 20 had hepatocellular carcinoma, 15 or so melanoma, 9 renal cell carcinoma and 9 head and neck cancer. Intravenous ivuxolimab was administered to patients every 2 weeks at six dose levels: 0.01, 0.1, 0.3, 1.5, 3 and 10 mg/kg. The paper covers the monotherapy dose-escalation part of the phase I ivuxolimab trial, which included N of about 50 patients. Peripheral TCRbeta sequencing was intended to test whether TCR sequence diversity was altered and clonal T-cell expansion was caused by ivuxolimab. The paper as a whole reports these results and caveats: Low levels of normalized T-cell clonal expansion were also seen in some nonresponding patients. After ivuxolimab, more expanded clones were found on average in CD8+ T cells than in CD4+ T cells. At doses of 0.1 to 3.0 mg/kg, clonal expansion of both CD4+ and CD8+ T cells in blood was seen between baseline and week 6. In partial responders in the 0.1-3.0 mg/kg groups, normalized peripheral clonal expansion was found to be among the lowest, especially among CD8+ T cells. The antigen specificity of the peripheral T cells that underwent clonal expansion was not determined.

About this clone itself: Its antigen specificity is not known. No base-level quality is on record; no much larger clone is a single base apart.

The germline V gene (reference sequence) sets CDR1 to LNHDA and CDR2 to SQIVND. V loses 7 bases at its end and J loses 3 bases; junction bases beyond the gene matches: 4. The CDR3 goes from the cysteine to the phenylalanine over 14 residues. CDR3 DNA only is kept here, 42 bases in frame from base 1. For sequencing of the TCRbeta CDR3 region, genomic DNA was extracted from the sorted cells. The immunoSEQ Assay was used to sequence the TCRbeta CDR3 regions. This is the immuneACCESS table as TCRdb keeps it, with only in-frame sequences that have V and J called. A part of the clones is gone; compared with another copy, unresolved V genes explain less than half, and the rest is unexplained. The sample profile shows about 89,000 clones; about 86% of them were found once. Of the sample, 5.5% to 7% is held by the ten largest clones. The trial excluded patients who had a history of autoimmune disease or who were on systemic immunosuppression. Peripheral blood for TCR sequencing was drawn from every dose cohort at baseline, at cycle 4 day 1 and at cycle 7 day 1. Samples came from an open-label, multicenter, first-in-human phase I dose-escalation trial of ivuxolimab. Adults with locally advanced or metastatic melanoma, renal cell carcinoma, hepatocellular carcinoma or head and neck squamous cell carcinoma were enrolled in the trial. CD4+ and CD8+ T cells were sorted separately from peripheral blood before TCR sequencing.

This TCR derives from an adult with an advanced solid tumor such as melanoma, head and neck, liver or kidney cancer. The sequencing here drew on CD4+ or CD8+ T cells sorted from blood, taken in a trial of the OX40 agonist ivuxolimab. This chain joins TRBV19 to TRBJ2-1; a stretch of 9 junction bases matches TRBD1. The bases read TGTGCCAGTAAGGGGACAGGGTACTACAATGAGCAGTTCTTC. Translated, it reads CASKGTGYYNEQFF.